This TCR beta chain is drawn from a study of T-cell memory formation after mild COVID-19. The study, taken as a whole, reports: The appearance of some responding clones in pre-infection memory suggested that cross-reactive memory joined.

The CDR3 consists of 14 residues. Germline V gene lookup returns CDR1 SGHTA and CDR2 FQGNSA. Trimming took 5 bases from V and 6 from J; bases not matched to a gene: 0. For this clonotype: What it binds is unknown.

TCRdb reprocessed the 5' RACE reads via MiXCR and lists one record per CDR3 protein. This table holds fewer than 300,000 distinct CDR3 sequences, approximately 16% found once. This chain links TRBV7-2 with TRBJ2-3, with 15 bases fitting TRBD2. The sequencing input was PBMCs or a T cell subset sorted from them (not recorded which). The receptor's source is a young man who had mild COVID-19 (a few samples of this study predate the infection). Cell type and time point are not known. In nucleotides, the CDR3 is TGTGCCAGCAGCGGGACTAGCGGGGGGGATACGCAGTATTTT. Protein product: CASSGTSGGDTQYF.